The 5 T cell receptor beta chains listed next were all sequenced from one sample in a study of T cell repertoires in cytomegalovirus infection. TCRdb reprocessed the reads with MiXCR, giving one entry per CDR3 protein. The data contain just over 300,000 distinct CDR3 sequences, 15% to 20% of them singletons. The material sequenced was PBMCs. The receptors derive from a human donor in good health (CMV status not recorded). Some clones in this sample may be carry-over from other donors' samples.

This clonotype was found many times. CDR3 DNA: TGTGCCAGCAGCTTTACCCAAGGGCGCTATGGCTACACCTTC. Encoded protein: CASSFTQGRYGYTF. V is TRBV7-2 and J is TRBJ1-2; D is uncertain. Trimming stripped 3 bases from V and 4 bases from J, with 12 bases between. This CDR3 has 14 residues. The germline gives CDR1 SGHTA, CDR2 FQGNSA.

This clonotype appeared a few times. The chain uses TRBV28 and TRBJ2-7, with D possibly being TRBD1 (7 bases). CDR3 length: 15 amino acids. Germline V lookup: CDR1 MDHEN, CDR2 SYDVKM. Trimming took 8 bases from V and 0 from J, leaving 17 bases between them. The CDR3 protein is CASVRGAGGSYEQYF. CDR3 nucleotides: TGTGCCAGCGTCCGCGGGGCAGGGGGCTCCTACGAGCAGTACTTC.

This sequence joins TRBV7-6 and TRBJ2-3; weak D call: TRBD1 (6 bases). V lost 4 bases and J lost 2, with 19 bases in between. Germline V gene sequence: CDR1 SGHVS, CDR2 FNYEAQ. The CDR3 consists of 17 residues. The CDR3 region is CASSYGQIPTFTDTQYF. The CDR3 nucleotides read TGTGCCAGCAGCTACGGACAGATTCCTACATTCACAGATACGCAGTATTTT.

The gene calls are TRBV20-1 and TRBJ1-2, with D possibly TRBD1 on 6 matching bases. Germline CDR1 reads DFQATT; CDR2 reads SNEGSKA (reference sequence). V lost 3 bases, J lost 5 bases, and 13 bases lay in between. The CDR3 spans 13 residues. The DNA of the CDR3 is TGCAGTGCTAGGGGCGGGACACCTTATGGCTACACCTTC. It specifies CSARGGTPYGYTF.

The count of this clonotype is one. Given a much more abundant clone one base away, this may be a read error. This chain uses TRBV19 with TRBJ2-1; 11 nucleotides match TRBD2. The CDR3 consists of 16 residues. The germline CDR1 and CDR2 sequences are LNHDA and SQIVND (reference sequence). CDR3 region: CASSTLAGGSYNERFF. CDR3 DNA: TGTGCCAGTAGTACCCTAGCGGGGGGTTCCTACAATGAGCGGTTCTTC.